The sequence of this TCR beta chain was determined in a study of T cell repertoires in cytomegalovirus infection. At the level of the study: HLA-B-restricted CMV epitopes that are well studied were used alongside recently identified HLA-C-restricted ones. In public TCR beta signatures, there were indications of both CMV infection and matching HLA type.

With respect to this clonotype: The antigen remains unidentified.

TCRdb re-analysed the reads in MiXCR, keeping a single row per CDR3 protein. Counted here are 400,000 to 600,000 distinct CDR3 sequences, about 42% occurring once; the ten biggest clones make up about two fifths. Study results and caveats: HLA-C-restricted CMV clonotypes gave the most frequent clonotype in two of eight donors. Summed frequency of shared TCR beta families picked out CMV carriers who also had the relevant HLA.

Germline V lookup: CDR1 DFQATT, CDR2 SNEGSKA (reference sequence). The ends lost 3 bases at V and 10 bases at J; junction bases unmatched: 9. The CDR3 is 14 amino acids. The chain combines TRBV20-1 with TRBJ1-6, with 7 positions matching TRBD1. The sample was cultured PBMCs, taken from culture after CMV antigen stimulation. This clonotype was obtained from a human donor in good health (CMV status not recorded). Some clones in this sample may be carry-over from other donors' samples. The CDR3 protein is CSASPLQGGSPLHF. In DNA form, the CDR3 reads TGCAGTGCTAGTCCTCTTCAGGGGGGATCACCCCTCCACTTT.